This TCR beta chain was identified in a study of T cells after yellow fever vaccination. This clonotype has a count of ten or more. Its antigen is currently unknown. Findings of the study overall: Primary-vaccination clones mostly resurfaced post-booster (just under 98% CD4, just under 90% CD8). The study noted that FACS-sorted repertoires could contain abundant clonotypes contaminating from the bulk population.

TCRdb re-derived calls from the 5' RACE reads in MiXCR, one entry per CDR3 protein. The sample holds some 500,000 distinct CDR3 sequences, about 13% seen once. The CDR3 contains 15 residues. Germline CDR1 is LGHDT and CDR2 is YNNKEL (reference sequence). Trimming removed 0 bases at V and 6 bases at J, with 12 bases between. The rearrangement joins TRBV3-1 to TRBJ2-1; weak D call: TRBD2 (6 bases). This TCR was sampled from a man aged 25-45 years who received the YFV17D yellow fever vaccine. This material consisted of PBMCs, taken on the day of the yellow fever booster vaccination. The CDR3 DNA is TGTGCCAGCAGCCAAGAGGGGGGACCCTCCAATGAGCAGTTCTTC. Amino acid sequence: CASSQEGGPSNEQFF.